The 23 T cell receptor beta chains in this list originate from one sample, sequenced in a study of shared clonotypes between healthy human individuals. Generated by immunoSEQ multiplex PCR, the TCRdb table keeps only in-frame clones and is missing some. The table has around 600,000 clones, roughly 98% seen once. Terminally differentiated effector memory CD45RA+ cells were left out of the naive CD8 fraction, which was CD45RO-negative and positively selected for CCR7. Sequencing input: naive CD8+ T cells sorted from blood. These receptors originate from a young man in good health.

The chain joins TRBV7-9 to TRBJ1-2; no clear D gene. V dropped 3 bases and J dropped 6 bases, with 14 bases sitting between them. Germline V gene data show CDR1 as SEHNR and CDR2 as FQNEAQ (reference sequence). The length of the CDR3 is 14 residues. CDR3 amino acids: CASSFISSGNGYTF. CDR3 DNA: TGTGCCAGCAGCTTTATCAGCTCGGGGAATGGCTACACCTTC.

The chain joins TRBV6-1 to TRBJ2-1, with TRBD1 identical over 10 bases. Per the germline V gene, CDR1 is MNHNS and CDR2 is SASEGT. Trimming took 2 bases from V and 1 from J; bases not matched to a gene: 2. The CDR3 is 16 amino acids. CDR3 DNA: TGTGCCAGCAGTGAAATGGGACAGGGGTCCTACAATGAGCAGTTCTTC. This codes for CASSEMGQGSYNEQFF.

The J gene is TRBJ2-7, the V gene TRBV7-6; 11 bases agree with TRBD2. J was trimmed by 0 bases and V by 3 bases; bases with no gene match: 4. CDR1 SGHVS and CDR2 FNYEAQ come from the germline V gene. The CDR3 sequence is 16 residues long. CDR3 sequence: CASSFETSGGSYEQYF. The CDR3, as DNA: TGTGCCAGCAGCTTTGAAACTAGCGGGGGCTCCTACGAGCAGTACTTC. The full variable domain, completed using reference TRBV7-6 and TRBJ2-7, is GAGVSQSPRYKVTKRGQDVALRCDPISGHVSLYWYRQALGQGPEFLTYFNYEAQQDKSGLPNDRFSAERPEGSISTLTIQRTEQRDSAMYRCASSFETSGGSYEQYFGPGTRLTVT.

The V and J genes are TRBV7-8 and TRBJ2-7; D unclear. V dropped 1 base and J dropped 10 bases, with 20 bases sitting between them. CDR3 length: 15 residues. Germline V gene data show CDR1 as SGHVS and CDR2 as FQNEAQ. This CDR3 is CASSLGSRATPVQYF. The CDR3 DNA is TGTGCCAGCAGCTTAGGGTCACGGGCCACCCCCGTACAGTACTTC.

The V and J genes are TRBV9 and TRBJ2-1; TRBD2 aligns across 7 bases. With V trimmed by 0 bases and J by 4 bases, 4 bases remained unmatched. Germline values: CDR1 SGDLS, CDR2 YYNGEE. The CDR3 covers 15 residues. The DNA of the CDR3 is TGTGCCAGCAGCGTAGGCGGGAGTCTTTACAATGAGCAGTTCTTC. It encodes CASSVGGSLYNEQFF.

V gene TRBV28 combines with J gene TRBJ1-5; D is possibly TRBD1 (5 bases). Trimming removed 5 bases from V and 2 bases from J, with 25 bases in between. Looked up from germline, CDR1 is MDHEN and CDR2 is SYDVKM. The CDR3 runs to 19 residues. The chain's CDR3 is CASSPLIPGEAGGNQPQHF. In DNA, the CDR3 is TGTGCCAGCAGTCCCTTGATACCGGGAGAGGCGGGGGGCAATCAGCCCCAGCATTTT.

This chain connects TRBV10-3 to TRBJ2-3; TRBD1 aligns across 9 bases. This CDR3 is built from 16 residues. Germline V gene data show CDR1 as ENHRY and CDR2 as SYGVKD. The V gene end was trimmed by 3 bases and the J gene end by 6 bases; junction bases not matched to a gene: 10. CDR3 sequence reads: CAISEPGQGVSDTQYF. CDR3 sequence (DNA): TGTGCCATCAGTGAACCGGGACAGGGAGTATCCGATACGCAGTATTTT.

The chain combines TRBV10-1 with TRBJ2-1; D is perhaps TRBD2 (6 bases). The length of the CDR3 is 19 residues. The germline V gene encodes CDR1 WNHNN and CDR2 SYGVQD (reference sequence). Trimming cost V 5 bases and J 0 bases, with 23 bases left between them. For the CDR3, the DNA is TGCGCCAGCAGTAATCCCAATCGACTAGGCGCGAGCTCCTACAATGAGCAGTTCTTC. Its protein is CASSNPNRLGASSYNEQFF.

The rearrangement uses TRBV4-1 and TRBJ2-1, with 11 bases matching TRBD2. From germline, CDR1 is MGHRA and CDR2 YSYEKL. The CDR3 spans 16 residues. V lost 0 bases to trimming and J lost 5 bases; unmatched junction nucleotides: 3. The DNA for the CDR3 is TGCGCCAGCAGCCAAGATAGCGGGAGGGCCCACAATGAGCAGTTCTTC. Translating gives CASSQDSGRAHNEQFF.

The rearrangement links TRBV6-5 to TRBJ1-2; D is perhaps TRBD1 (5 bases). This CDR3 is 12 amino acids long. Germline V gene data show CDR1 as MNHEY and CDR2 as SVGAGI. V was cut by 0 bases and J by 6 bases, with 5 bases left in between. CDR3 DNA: TGTGCCAGCAGTTACTCAGGGGATGGCTACACCTTC. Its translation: CASSYSGDGYTF.

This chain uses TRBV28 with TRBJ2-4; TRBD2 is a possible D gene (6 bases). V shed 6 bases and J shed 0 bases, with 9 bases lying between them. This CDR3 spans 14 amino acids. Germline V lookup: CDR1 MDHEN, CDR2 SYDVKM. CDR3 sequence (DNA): TGTGCCAGCAGACGAGCGGGAGCCAAAAACATTCAGTACTTC. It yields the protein CASRRAGAKNIQYF. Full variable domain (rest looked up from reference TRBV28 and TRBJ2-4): DVKVTQSSRYLVKRTGEKVFLECVQDMDHENMFWYRQDPGLGLRLIYFSYDVKMKEKGDIPEGYSVSREKKERFSLILESASTNQTSMYLCASRRAGAKNIQYFGAGTRLSVL.

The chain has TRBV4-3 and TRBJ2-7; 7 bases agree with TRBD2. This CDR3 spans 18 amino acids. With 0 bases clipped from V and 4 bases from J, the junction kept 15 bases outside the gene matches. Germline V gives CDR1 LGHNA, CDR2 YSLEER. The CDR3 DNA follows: TGCGCCAGCAGCCAAGATCTAAGCGGGCGGGAGTTGTCGTACGAGCAGTACTTC. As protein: CASSQDLSGRELSYEQYF.

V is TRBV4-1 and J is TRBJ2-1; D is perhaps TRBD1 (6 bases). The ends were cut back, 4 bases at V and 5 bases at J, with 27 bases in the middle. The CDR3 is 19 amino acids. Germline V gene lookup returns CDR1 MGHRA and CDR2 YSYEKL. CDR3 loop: CASSPEPHTGTRIDNEQFF. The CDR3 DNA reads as TGCGCCAGCAGCCCCGAACCCCACACCGGGACACGGATCGACAATGAGCAGTTCTTC.

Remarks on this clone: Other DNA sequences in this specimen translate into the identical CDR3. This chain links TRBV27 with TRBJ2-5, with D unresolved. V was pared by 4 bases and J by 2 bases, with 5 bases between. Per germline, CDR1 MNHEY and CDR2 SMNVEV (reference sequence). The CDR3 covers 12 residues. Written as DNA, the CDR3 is TGTGCCAGCAGTTCCCCTCAAGAGACCCAGTACTTC. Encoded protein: CASSSPQETQYF.

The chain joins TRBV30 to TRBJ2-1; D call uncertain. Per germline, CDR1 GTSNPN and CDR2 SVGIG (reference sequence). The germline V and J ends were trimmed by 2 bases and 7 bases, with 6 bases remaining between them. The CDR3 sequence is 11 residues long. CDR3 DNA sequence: TGTGCCTGGAGTTGGCGGAATGAGCAGTTCTTC. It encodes CAWSWRNEQFF.

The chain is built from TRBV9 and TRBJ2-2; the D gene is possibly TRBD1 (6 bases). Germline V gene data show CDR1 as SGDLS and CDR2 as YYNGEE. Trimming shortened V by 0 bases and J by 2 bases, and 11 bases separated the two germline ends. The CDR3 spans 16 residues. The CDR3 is CASSVEGTHNTGELFF. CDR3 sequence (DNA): TGTGCCAGCAGCGTAGAGGGGACACACAACACCGGGGAGCTGTTTTTT.

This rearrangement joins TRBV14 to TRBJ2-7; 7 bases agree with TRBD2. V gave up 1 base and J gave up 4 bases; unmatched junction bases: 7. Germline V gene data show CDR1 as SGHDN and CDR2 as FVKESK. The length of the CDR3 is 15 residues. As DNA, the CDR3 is TGTGCCAGCAGCCAAGGACCGACGGGGGGTTACGAGCAGTACTTC. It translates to CASSQGPTGGYEQYF.

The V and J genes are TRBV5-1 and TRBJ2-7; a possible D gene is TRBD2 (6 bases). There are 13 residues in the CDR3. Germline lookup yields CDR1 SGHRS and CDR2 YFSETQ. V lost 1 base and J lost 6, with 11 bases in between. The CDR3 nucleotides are TGCGCCAGCAGCTTGTCCCGGAGGGGCGAGCAGTACTTC. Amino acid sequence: CASSLSRRGEQYF.

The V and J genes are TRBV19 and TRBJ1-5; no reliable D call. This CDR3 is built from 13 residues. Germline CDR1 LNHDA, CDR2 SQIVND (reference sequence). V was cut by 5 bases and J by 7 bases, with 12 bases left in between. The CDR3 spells CASSRLRGQPQHF. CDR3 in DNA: TGTGCCAGTAGTCGTCTCCGGGGACAGCCCCAGCATTTT.

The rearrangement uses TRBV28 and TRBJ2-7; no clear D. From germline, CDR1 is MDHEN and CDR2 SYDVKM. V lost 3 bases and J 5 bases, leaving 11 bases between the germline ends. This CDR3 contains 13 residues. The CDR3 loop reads CASSFLGRDEQYF. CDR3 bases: TGTGCCAGCAGTTTCTTGGGCCGAGACGAGCAGTACTTC.

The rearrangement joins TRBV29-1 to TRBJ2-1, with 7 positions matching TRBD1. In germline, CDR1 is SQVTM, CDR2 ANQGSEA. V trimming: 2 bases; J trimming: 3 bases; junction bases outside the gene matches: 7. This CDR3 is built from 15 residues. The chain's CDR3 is CSVEWATGNYNEQFF. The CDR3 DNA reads TGCAGCGTTGAATGGGCGACAGGGAACTACAATGAGCAGTTCTTC.

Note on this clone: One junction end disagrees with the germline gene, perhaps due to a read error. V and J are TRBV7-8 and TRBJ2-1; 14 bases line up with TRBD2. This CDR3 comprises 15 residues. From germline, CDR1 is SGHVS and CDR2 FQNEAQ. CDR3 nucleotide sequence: TGTGCCAGCAGCCCCCGACTAGCGGGAGGGGTCTGGTGGATCTTC. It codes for CASSPRLAGGVWWIF.

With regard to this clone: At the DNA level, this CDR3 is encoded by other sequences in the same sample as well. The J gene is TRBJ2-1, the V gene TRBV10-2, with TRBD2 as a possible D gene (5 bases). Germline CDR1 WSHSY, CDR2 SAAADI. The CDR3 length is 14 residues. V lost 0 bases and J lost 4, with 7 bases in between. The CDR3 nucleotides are TGCGCCAGCAGTGAGTCTGGCGGGTACAATGAGCAGTTCTTC. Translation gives CASSESGGYNEQFF.